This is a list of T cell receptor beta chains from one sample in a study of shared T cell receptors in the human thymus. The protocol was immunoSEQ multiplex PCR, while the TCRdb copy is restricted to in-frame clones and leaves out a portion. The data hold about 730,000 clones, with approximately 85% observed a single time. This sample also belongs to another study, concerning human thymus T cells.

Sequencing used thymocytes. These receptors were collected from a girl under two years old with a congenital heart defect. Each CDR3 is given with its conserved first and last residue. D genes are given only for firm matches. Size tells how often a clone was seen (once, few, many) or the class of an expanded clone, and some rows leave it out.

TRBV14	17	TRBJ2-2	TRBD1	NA	TGTGCCAGCAGCCCACCCCGGGGACAGGGGGAAGCCGGGGAGCTGTTTTTT	CASSPPRGQGEAGELFF
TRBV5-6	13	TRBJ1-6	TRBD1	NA	TGTGCCAGCAGTTACGGGACAGGTTCACCCCTCCACTTT	CASSYGTGSPLHF
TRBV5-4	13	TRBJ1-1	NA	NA	TGTGCCAGCAGAAATACAGTGAACACTGAAGCTTTCTTT	CASRNTVNTEAFF
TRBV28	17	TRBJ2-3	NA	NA	TGTGCCAGCAGTCTCTCCCTAAAAACGGGGGTTACAGATACGCAGTATTTT	CASSLSLKTGVTDTQYF
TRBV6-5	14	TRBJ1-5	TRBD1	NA	TGTGCCAGCAGCCGGACAGGTACCAATCAGCCCCAGCATTTT	CASSRTGTNQPQHF
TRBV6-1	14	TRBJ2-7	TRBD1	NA	TGTGCCAGCAGGGACAGGAGTAGCTCCTACGAGCAGTACTTC	CASRDRSSSYEQYF
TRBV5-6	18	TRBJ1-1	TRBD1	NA	TGTGCCAGCAGCTGGCACTCCGGGACAGGGATCGGGAACACTGAAGCTTTCTTT	CASSWHSGTGIGNTEAFF
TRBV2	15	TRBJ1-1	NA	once	TGTGCCAGCAGGGGCCCCCGGGGAGATCTACTTGAAGCTTTCTTT	CASRGPRGDLLEAFF
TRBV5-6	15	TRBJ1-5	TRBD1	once	TGTGCCAGCAGCTTGTACAGGGGGCAAGGTCAGCCCCAGCATTTT	CASSLYRGQGQPQHF
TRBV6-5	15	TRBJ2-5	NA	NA	TGTGCCAGCACCGCCGGGATCCCCGATAGGGAGACCCAGTACTTC	CASTAGIPDRETQYF
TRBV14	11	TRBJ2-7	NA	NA	TGTGCCAGCAGCTCGTCAGACGAGCAGTACTTC	CASSSSDEQYF
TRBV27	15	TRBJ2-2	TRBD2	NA	TGTGCCAGCAGTTTAAACCGGGGGGGCCCCGGGGAGCTGTTTTTT	CASSLNRGGPGELFF
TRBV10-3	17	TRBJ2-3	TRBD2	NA	TGTGCCATCAGTGAGGGACCAAGCGGGGAGAGCACAGATACGCAGTATTTT	CAISEGPSGESTDTQYF
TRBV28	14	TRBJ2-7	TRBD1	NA	TGTGCCAGCAGTTCCGGGACAGGAACCTACGAGCAGTACTTC	CASSSGTGTYEQYF
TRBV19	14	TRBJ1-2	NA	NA	TGTGCCAGTAGTATCTTTCCAGGTCCGGCGGGCTACACCTTC	CASSIFPGPAGYTF
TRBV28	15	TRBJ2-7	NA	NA	TGTGCCAGCAGGCCACTCATAAAGATTGACTACGAGCAGTACTTC	CASRPLIKIDYEQYF
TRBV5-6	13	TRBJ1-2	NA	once	TGTGCCAGCAGCTCGCAGGGGAAGGATGGCTACACCTTC	CASSSQGKDGYTF
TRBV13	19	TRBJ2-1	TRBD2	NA	TGTGCCAGCAGCTTCGAGGGTATGAGCGGGGGGTGGATCCACAATGAGCAGTTCTTC	CASSFEGMSGGWIHNEQFF
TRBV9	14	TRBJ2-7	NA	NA	TGTGCCAGCAGCGTAGAAAGGAGCAACTACGAGCAGTACTTC	CASSVERSNYEQYF
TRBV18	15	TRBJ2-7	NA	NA	TGTGCCAGCTCAAAACAGGGCGAAGGTCCCTACGAGCAGTACTTC	CASSKQGEGPYEQYF
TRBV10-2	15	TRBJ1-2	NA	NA	TGCGCCAGCAGTGAGTCGCGTCAGGGGATCAAGGGCTACACCTTC	CASSESRQGIKGYTF
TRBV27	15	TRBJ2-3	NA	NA	TGTGCCAGCAGTTTACGACAGGTGGGGACAGATACGCAGTATTTT	CASSLRQVGTDTQYF
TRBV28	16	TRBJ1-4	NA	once	TGTGCCAGCAGTTTGGGGAACAGGGTCTTGAATGAAAAACTGTTTTTT	CASSLGNRVLNEKLFF
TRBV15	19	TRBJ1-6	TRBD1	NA	TGTGCCACCAGCAGAGGACAGGGGGTTAAAAAGGGGACTAATTCACCCCTCCACTTT	CATSRGQGVKKGTNSPLHF